These T cell receptor beta chains were read from a single sample in a study of shared clonotypes between healthy human individuals. Data came from immunoSEQ multiplex PCR; TCRdb stores just in-frame clones and leaves some out. The sample comprises roughly 2.2 million clones, just over 90% of which are singletons, and approximately 0.4% rests with the top ten. The sequenced material came from naive CD4+ T cells from PBMCs. The receptors were sampled from a man aged 18 to 29 in good health. Some clones in this sample may be carry-over from other donors' samples. CDR3s include the opening cysteine and the closing phenylalanine or tryptophan. A D gene is named only where the DNA matches it firmly. The size field is filled for only some rows; it gives once, few, many or a size class.

v_call	j_call	clone_size	d_call	cdr3_aa	cdr3_nt
TRBV7-9	TRBJ1-1	-	TRBD1	CASSSRGGQVNTEAFF	TGTGCCAGCAGCTCGCGGGGAGGACAGGTAAACACTGAAGCTTTCTTT
TRBV9	TRBJ2-7	-	-	CASSVSPFHEQYF	TGTGCCAGCAGCGTTTCCCCATTCCACGAGCAGTACTTC
TRBV5-4	TRBJ2-3	-	-	CASSFKGTSTDTQYF	TGTGCCAGCAGCTTTAAGGGGACTAGCACAGATACGCAGTATTTT
TRBV19	TRBJ2-7	-	TRBD1	CASSSPRDSGDREQYF	TGTGCCAGTAGTTCTCCTAGGGACAGTGGGGATCGAGAGCAGTACTTC
TRBV29-1	TRBJ2-3	-	-	CSVEGVGMDTQYF	TGCAGCGTTGAGGGGGTCGGGATGGATACGCAGTATTTT
TRBV6-5	TRBJ2-3	-	-	CASSYSNPTDTQYF	TGTGCCAGCAGTTACTCTAATCCAACAGATACGCAGTATTTT
TRBV7-9	TRBJ2-1	-	-	CAVPLYNEQFF	TGTGCCGTCCCGCTTTACAATGAGCAGTTCTTC
TRBV7-2	TRBJ2-5	-	TRBD1	CASSQLPGQGEETQYF	TGTGCCAGCAGCCAACTACCGGGACAGGGGGAGGAGACCCAGTACTTC
TRBV5-4	TRBJ1-1	-	-	CASSLKRNTEAFF	TGTGCCAGCAGCTTGAAAAGGAACACTGAAGCTTTCTTT
TRBV19	TRBJ1-1	-	-	CASRWETQNTEAFF	TGTGCCAGTAGGTGGGAGACGCAGAACACTGAAGCTTTCTTT
TRBV7-2	TRBJ2-7	-	-	CASSLVGDSPYEQYF	TGTGCCAGCAGCTTAGTGGGGGACTCCCCCTACGAGCAGTACTTC
TRBV2	TRBJ2-2	-	TRBD1	CASSSRGQGTGELFF	TGTGCCAGCAGTTCCAGGGGGCAAGGAACCGGGGAGCTGTTTTTT
TRBV7-2	TRBJ2-1	-	-	CASSQGLYNEQFF	TGTGCCAGCAGCCAAGGACTATACAATGAGCAGTTCTTC
TRBV5-4	TRBJ2-3	-	-	CASSPDSGADTQYF	TGTGCCAGCAGCCCGGACAGCGGGGCAGATACGCAGTATTTT
TRBV14	TRBJ1-3	-	-	CASSQSYVRLSGNTIYF	TGTGCCAGCAGCCAATCTTATGTCCGTCTTTCTGGAAACACCATATATTTT
TRBV11-2	TRBJ1-2	-	TRBD1	CASSSGQMDGYGYTF	TGTGCCAGCAGCTCGGGACAGATGGATGGCTATGGCTACACCTTC
TRBV5-1	TRBJ2-1	-	TRBD2	CASGKREGRNEQFF	TGCGCCAGCGGGAAGCGGGAGGGCCGAAATGAGCAGTTCTTC
TRBV29-1	TRBJ1-1	-	-	CSVHKGGSEAFF	TGCAGCGTCCACAAGGGGGGTTCTGAAGCTTTCTTT
TRBV7-9	TRBJ2-1	-	TRBD2	CASSPRTSGGNEQFF	TGTGCCAGCAGCCCGCGGACTAGCGGGGGGAATGAGCAGTTCTTC
TRBV18	TRBJ1-1	once	-	CASAAGGVANTEAFF	TGTGCCAGCGCCGCGGGGGGGGTAGCCAACACTGAAGCTTTCTTT
TRBV5-1	TRBJ1-2	once	-	CASSLDPRGQRGYTF	TGCGCCAGCAGCTTGGATCCAAGGGGTCAGCGTGGCTACACCTTC
TRBV4-1	TRBJ1-1	few	-	CASSRVKYGVNTEAFF	TGCGCCAGCAGCCGAGTAAAGTACGGAGTGAACACTGAAGCTTTCTTT
TRBV29-1	TRBJ2-5	once	-	CSVGPLLTGETQYF	TGCAGCGTTGGCCCACTTCTAACAGGGGAGACCCAGTACTTC